Listed here are 24 T cell receptor beta chains from one sample, sequenced in a study of a mutant IDH1 vaccine in newly diagnosed glioma. TCRdb's table, derived via immunoSEQ multiplex PCR, lists solely in-frame clones and lacks some. The data show 50,000 to 75,000 clones, about 86% seen once. No antigen has been identified for these receptors. Sample time point: week 5, during vaccination. Each dose of the vaccine consisted of 300 ug of mutant IDH1 20-mer peptide, with topical imiquimod. Sequenced here: PBMCs, sampled from a glioma patient whose treatment included an IDH1 peptide vaccine. The receptors were sampled from a woman aged 45-65 years with glioma.

V gene TRBV30 combines with J gene TRBJ1-4; D ambiguous. The V gene's germline CDR1 is GTSNPN and CDR2 SVGIG (reference sequence). CDR3 length: 12 residues. Trimming shortened V by 3 bases and J by 7 bases, and 9 bases separated the two germline ends. The CDR3, as DNA: TGTGCCTGGAGCCGATTGTCTGAAAAACTGTTTTTT. This encodes CAWSRLSEKLFF.

This rearrangement joins TRBV6-4 to TRBJ2-2, with D possibly being TRBD2 (5 bases). Trimming shortened V by 1 base and J by 3 bases, and 9 bases separated the two germline ends. The germline gives CDR1 MRHNA, CDR2 SNTAGT. CDR3 length: 15 amino acids. In DNA form, the CDR3 reads TGTGCCAGCAGTGACTGGAGCGGCCACACCGGGGAGCTGTTTTTT. Its protein product is CASSDWSGHTGELFF.

V gene TRBV19 combines with J gene TRBJ2-3; D is uncertain. This CDR3 region has 15 residues. The germline V and J ends were trimmed by 6 bases and 0 bases, with 13 bases remaining between them. CDR1 and CDR2 from the germline V gene are LNHDA and SQIVND (reference sequence). The CDR3 DNA sequence: TGTGCCAGTAGAGTCACATACTCTAGCACAGATACGCAGTATTTT. Its translation: CASRVTYSSTDTQYF.

The chain uses TRBV5-4 and TRBJ1-1; 9 bases line up with TRBD1. CDR1 SGHNT and CDR2 YYREEE come from the germline V gene (reference sequence). Losses at the gene ends were 7 bases for V and 6 bases for J; bases not matched to a gene: 1. CDR3 size: 11 residues. Here the CDR3 reads CASGTGSEAFF. The DNA of the CDR3 is TGTGCCAGCGGGACAGGGTCTGAAGCTTTCTTT.

The chain links TRBV11-3 to TRBJ2-5; 9 bases fit TRBD2. CDR1 and CDR2 (germline): SGHNT, YENEEA. V was clipped by 3 bases and J by 5 bases; unmatched bases: 13. There are 17 residues in the CDR3. Written as DNA, the CDR3 is TGTGCCAGCAGCTTCTTCCCGGGGCTAGCGGGGTCGGAGACCCAGTACTTC. This translates into CASSFFPGLAGSETQYF.

This sequence joins TRBV7-9 and TRBJ1-1; tentatively, D is TRBD1 (5 bases). V was trimmed by 5 bases and J by 0 bases, leaving 10 bases between them. CDR3 size: 14 residues. Germline assignment: CDR1 SEHNR and CDR2 FQNEAQ (reference sequence). CDR3 DNA: TGTGCCAGCAGCCCGGACACGATGAACACTGAAGCTTTCTTT. Its translation: CASSPDTMNTEAFF.

The rearrangement joins TRBV7-9 to TRBJ1-2; D may be TRBD1 (6 bases). Trimming pared 4 bases from V and 4 bases from J, leaving 16 bases between. The CDR3 is 15 amino acids. The germline V gene has CDR1 SEHNR and CDR2 FQNEAQ (reference sequence). The DNA for the CDR3 is TGTGCCAGCAGCTCGCCCAAACAGGGCGCCTATGGCTACACCTTC. Its protein product is CASSSPKQGAYGYTF. The entire variable domain, with the rest obtained from reference TRBV7-9 and TRBJ1-2, is as follows: DTGVSQNPRHKITKRGQNVTFRCDPISEHNRLYWYRQTLGQGPEFLTYFQNEAQLEKSRLLSDRFSAERPKGSFSTLEIQRTEQGDSAMYLCASSSPKQGAYGYTFGSGTRLTVV.

The chain couples TRBV13 to TRBJ2-2; 8 nucleotides align to TRBD2. Germline assignment: CDR1 PRHDT and CDR2 FYEKMQ (reference sequence). With V trimmed by 4 bases and J by 0 bases, 4 bases remained unmatched. This CDR3 is built from 16 residues. DNA of the CDR3: TGTGCCAGCAGCTCCACCGGGGGGGCGAACACCGGGGAGCTGTTTTTT. Translating it yields CASSSTGGANTGELFF.

CDR3 in DNA: TGTGCCAGCAGTTTATCTTCGTCGTCCGAGCAGTACTTC. Protein: CASSLSSSSEQYF. This chain links TRBV27 with TRBJ2-7; D not resolved. CDR1 is MNHEY, CDR2 SMNVEV, per germline (reference sequence). Trimming stripped 0 bases from V and 6 bases from J, with 9 bases between. This CDR3 spans 13 amino acids.

The chain combines TRBV6-1 with TRBJ1-4, with D unclear. This CDR3 region has 15 residues. Deletions cut 5 bases from V and 15 bases from J, with 25 bases between. In germline, CDR1 is MNHNS, CDR2 SASEGT. The CDR3 reads CASSPLQSGIQGMFF. The CDR3 region has the DNA TGTGCCAGCAGTCCCCTTCAGTCGGGCATCCAAGGGATGTTTTTT.

The chain uses TRBV4-1 and TRBJ2-3, with 7 bases identical to TRBD2. Per germline, CDR1 MGHRA and CDR2 YSYEKL. The CDR3 is made up of 16 amino acids. Unmatched junction bases numbered 7, after V lost 0 bases and J lost 4 bases. The chain's CDR3 is CASSQEKWGGSDTQYF. CDR3 sequence (DNA): TGCGCCAGCAGCCAAGAAAAGTGGGGGGGGTCAGATACGCAGTATTTT.

The CDR3 here is CASSLEGQGMSPLHF. CDR3 bases: TGTGCCAGCTCACTTGAAGGACAGGGGATGTCACCCCTCCACTTT. The gene calls are TRBV18 and TRBJ1-6, with TRBD1 matching 9 bases. Losses at the gene ends were 4 bases for V and 10 bases for J; bases not matched to a gene: 8. Per the germline V gene, CDR1 is KGHSH and CDR2 is LQKENI. The CDR3 is 15 residues long.

This clone was picked up a small number of times. V is TRBV30 and J is TRBJ1-1; no clear D. The germline gives CDR1 GTSNPN, CDR2 SVGIG (reference sequence). This CDR3 has 13 amino acids. V was cut by 2 bases and J by 0 bases, with 7 bases left in between. The CDR3 coding sequence is TGTGCCTGGAGTTTGTCGTTGAACACTGAAGCTTTCTTT. Its translation: CAWSLSLNTEAFF. Full variable domain (remainder filled in from reference TRBV30 and TRBJ1-1): SQTIHQWPATLVQPVGSPLSLECTVEGTSNPNLYWYRQAAGRGLQLLFYSVGIGQISSEVPQNLSASRPQDRQFILSSKKLLLSDSGFYLCAWSLSLNTEAFFGQGTRLTVV.

The chain carries TRBV5-5 and TRBJ1-6, with a possible D match to TRBD1 (5 bases). CDR3 size: 19 residues. V lost 0 bases to trimming and J lost 9 bases, with 25 bases between them. Germline CDR1 SGHKS, CDR2 YYEKEE (reference sequence). The CDR3 sequence: CASSLAPGWDAGSSSPLHF. CDR3 coding DNA: TGTGCCAGCAGCTTGGCCCCAGGATGGGATGCAGGGAGTAGTTCACCCCTCCACTTT. Full variable domain (missing parts from reference TRBV5-5 and TRBJ1-6): DAGVTQSPTHLIKTRGQQVTLRCSPISGHKSVSWYQQVLGQGPQFIFQYYEKEERGRGNFPDRFSARQFPNYSSELNVNALLLGDSALYLCASSLAPGWDAGSSSPLHFGNGTRLTVT.

J is TRBJ2-3 and V is TRBV7-9; D may be TRBD2 (5 bases). CDR1 and CDR2 (germline): SEHNR, FQNEAQ (reference sequence). CDR3 length: 12 residues. V was clipped by 5 bases and J by 7 bases, with 10 bases between them. CDR3 nucleotide sequence: TGTGCCAGCAGCCAGCTAGCAAATACGCAGTATTTT. This sequence encodes CASSQLANTQYF.

The genes are TRBV7-9 and TRBJ1-6; D gene uncertain. The V end lost 6 bases, the J end lost 8 bases, and 8 bases lay between the germline ends. Germline lookup yields CDR1 SEHNR and CDR2 FQNEAQ (reference sequence). The CDR3 has 12 amino acids. The CDR3 reads CASSSAYSPLHF. The CDR3 DNA is TGTGCCAGCAGTTCGGCTTATTCACCCCTCCACTTT. Based on the CDR3 plus reference TRBV7-9 and TRBJ1-6, the full variable domain is DTGVSQNPRHKITKRGQNVTFRCDPISEHNRLYWYRQTLGQGPEFLTYFQNEAQLEKSRLLSDRFSAERPKGSFSTLEIQRTEQGDSAMYLCASSSAYSPLHFGNGTRLTVT.

The V call is TRBV6-1, the J call TRBJ1-5; D gene ambiguous. Germline V lookup: CDR1 MNHNS, CDR2 SASEGT. Trimming cost V 5 bases and J 0 bases, with 8 bases left between them. This CDR3 comprises 14 residues. CDR3 region: CASSKQYSNQPQHF. The CDR3 nucleotides are TGTGCCAGCAGTAAGCAGTATAGCAATCAGCCCCAGCATTTT.

The gene calls are TRBV9 and TRBJ2-3; possible D gene TRBD2, 6 bases. The CDR3 totals 16 residues. CDR1 is SGDLS and CDR2 is YYNGEE in the germline V gene. Trimming removed 3 bases from V and 1 base from J, with 15 bases in between. This CDR3 is CASSGGTLPGTDTQYF. As DNA, the CDR3 is TGTGCCAGCAGCGGGGGGACTCTACCCGGCACAGATACGCAGTATTTT.

The chain links TRBV5-1 to TRBJ1-3; D gene ambiguous. This CDR3 contains 11 residues. Trimming stripped 6 bases from V and 4 bases from J, with 5 bases between. The germline V gene has CDR1 SGHRS and CDR2 YFSETQ. DNA for the CDR3: TGCGCCAGCATCGCCGGAAACACCATATATTTT. Encoded protein: CASIAGNTIYF.

The rearrangement uses TRBV30 and TRBJ2-2; a weak D match, TRBD1 (6 bases). The CDR3 has 12 residues. V lost 4 bases and J 6 bases, leaving 9 bases between the germline ends. Germline CDR1 GTSNPN, CDR2 SVGIG (reference sequence). The CDR3 protein is CAWTSGAGELFF. The CDR3 region has the DNA TGTGCCTGGACCTCAGGGGCCGGGGAGCTGTTTTTT.

The rearrangement joins TRBV5-6 to TRBJ1-2; 8 bases match TRBD1. This CDR3 spans 13 amino acids. Trimming removed 3 bases from V and 4 bases from J; junction bases left unmatched: 2. Germline CDR1 reads SGHDT; CDR2 reads YYEEEE. CDR3 sequence: CASSSGQAYGYTF. DNA of the CDR3: TGTGCCAGCAGCTCGGGACAGGCCTATGGCTACACCTTC. Full variable domain (outside the CDR3, taken from reference TRBV5-6 and TRBJ1-2): DAGVTQSPTHLIKTRGQQVTLRCSPKSGHDTVSWYQQALGQGPQFIFQYYEEEERQRGNFPDRFSGHQFPNYSSELNVNALLLGDSALYLCASSSGQAYGYTFGSGTRLTVV.

The chain joins TRBV5-1 to TRBJ2-3, with D tentatively TRBD2 (7 bases). Germline V gives CDR1 SGHRS, CDR2 YFSETQ. V was cut by 4 bases and J by 2 bases, with 11 bases left in between. The CDR3 is 14 residues long. The CDR3 loop reads CASSPGGFTDTQYF. The CDR3 DNA sequence: TGCGCCAGCAGCCCGGGGGGCTTCACAGATACGCAGTATTTT.

The chain has TRBV9 and TRBJ1-3; 7 bases fit TRBD1. CDR1 and CDR2 from the germline V gene are SGDLS and YYNGEE. This CDR3 region has 19 residues. With V trimmed by 0 bases and J by 5 bases, 17 bases remained unmatched. Here the CDR3 reads CASSVVSGGIGDERNTIYF. In DNA form, the CDR3 reads TGTGCCAGCAGCGTAGTTTCAGGGGGAATCGGGGACGAAAGAAACACCATATATTTT.

This chain joins TRBV7-2 and TRBJ2-1; D is possibly TRBD1 (6 bases). CDR1 is SGHTA and CDR2 is FQGNSA in the germline V gene. Trimming shortened V by 5 bases and J by 7 bases, and 12 bases separated the two germline ends. This CDR3 spans 13 amino acids. CDR3 sequence reads: CASSTYRENEQFF. CDR3 DNA sequence: TGTGCCAGCAGCACATACAGGGAAAATGAGCAGTTCTTC.